The sequence of this TCR beta chain was determined in a study of CD4 and CD8 cells across lung adenocarcinoma regions. Trimming stripped 8 bases from V and 6 bases from J, with 6 bases between. The germline V gene has CDR1 MNHNS and CDR2 SASEGT. The CDR3 loop spans 10 amino acids. One entry per CDR3 protein results from TCRdb running MiXCR on the PCR reads. The sample yields several thousand distinct CDR3 sequences, approximately 46% seen once. Localized lung adenocarcinoma, a non-small cell lung cancer, affected the donors. The V gene is TRBV6-1, the J gene TRBJ2-3; unclear D gene. The material sequenced was CD8+ T cells from the center of a lung tumor. The sequence was obtained from a male donor with lung adenocarcinoma. The CD4 and CD8 labels of this study may be unreliable. The DNA of the CDR3 is TGTGCCAGCCGGCGGGATACGCAGTATTTT. Translating it yields CASRRDTQYF.